This T cell receptor (beta chain) comes out of a study of metastatic and nonmetastatic thyroid tumors (TCRdb year 2020). About the investigation overall: The researchers compared repertoires between peripheral blood samples and tumor or nodule tissue samples from patients with malignant or benign thyroid disease. The investigation overall reported the following: In both blood and tumor samples, TCR beta diversity was reported to be significantly higher in malignant tumors than in benign nodules.

This clone was seen ten or more times. There is no known antigen for this receptor. Nothing much larger sits one base from this clone, and base qualities are not available. The CDR3 runs 20 amino acids, cysteine and phenylalanine included. Here the CDR3 DNA is all that survives: 60 bases in frame from base 1. The germline V gene gives CDR1 as LGHNA and CDR2 as YNFKEQ. Compared with germline, V lacks 4 bases and J lacks 0 bases; bases without a gene match: 19. Before undergoing thyroid surgery, none of the patients had been given any kind of treatment. Patient clinical samples collected from about 2012 to 2019 were retrospectively analysed using T-cell receptor beta sequencing. The library was obtained by PCR. Data came from an Illumina HiSeq 4000. High-throughput sequencing was used to profile the TCR beta-chain CDR3 region of each patient. Under the source paper's analysis protocol: A classifier to discriminate distant-metastatic papillary thyroid cancer patients was built from CDR3 differences across clinicopathological groups. The Shannon index was used to assess repertoire diversity, and the Morisita-Horn index was used to assess tumor-blood repertoire similarity. The public reads were run again by TCRdb, first through fastp at Q25 and then through MiXCR, and only productive beta chains were kept. TCRdb's processing, not the authors', yielded these V and J calls. This sample lists approximately 24,000 clones; under 25% were detected once. Together, the top ten hold roughly 13% of the sample.

This chain is built from TRBV4-2 and TRBJ1-2; 8 bases in the junction line up with TRBD1. The source of this sequence is a male donor with papillary thyroid cancer or a benign thyroid nodule (not recorded which). Some clones in this sample may be carry-over from other donors' samples. Sequencing was performed on blood. The nucleotide sequence reads TGTGCCAGCAGCCGAGATCCCTCAGGGGGCGTAGGGTTTTCTAACTATGGCTACACCTTC. Translation gives CASSRDPSGGVGFSNYGYTF.